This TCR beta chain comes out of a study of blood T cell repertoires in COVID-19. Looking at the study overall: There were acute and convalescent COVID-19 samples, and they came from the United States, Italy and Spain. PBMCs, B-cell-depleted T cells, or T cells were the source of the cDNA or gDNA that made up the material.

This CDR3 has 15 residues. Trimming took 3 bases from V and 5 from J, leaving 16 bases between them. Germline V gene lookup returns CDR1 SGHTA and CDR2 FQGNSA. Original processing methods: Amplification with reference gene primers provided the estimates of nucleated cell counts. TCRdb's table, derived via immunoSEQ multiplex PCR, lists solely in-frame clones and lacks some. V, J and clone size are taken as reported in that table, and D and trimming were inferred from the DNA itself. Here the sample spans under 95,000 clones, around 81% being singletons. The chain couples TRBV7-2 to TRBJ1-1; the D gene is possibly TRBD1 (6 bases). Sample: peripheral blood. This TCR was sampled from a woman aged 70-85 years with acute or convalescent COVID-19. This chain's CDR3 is CASSFLGGGETEAFF. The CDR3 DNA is TGTGCCAGCAGCTTCCTAGGGGGGGGTGAAACTGAAGCTTTCTTT.